Presented here are 19 T cell receptor beta chains from one specimen sequenced in a study of cytomegalovirus exposure and HLA in healthy donors. Sequenced by immunoSEQ multiplex PCR; TCRdb stores in-frame clones only, minus some. The data show 55,000 to 70,000 clones, with roughly 94% seen just once and approximately 2.3% held by the top ten. The material sequenced was PBMCs. Source of these receptors: a man younger than 35 in good health and CMV-seronegative.

This rearrangement joins TRBV28 to TRBJ1-5, with 8 bases lining up with TRBD1. The CDR3 covers 14 residues. The V gene's germline CDR1 is MDHEN and CDR2 SYDVKM. V trimming: 5 bases; J trimming: 7 bases; junction bases outside the gene matches: 7. The CDR3 sequence: CASSPADRDQPQHF. The CDR3 DNA reads TGTGCCAGCAGTCCCGCGGACAGGGACCAGCCCCAGCATTTT.

This clone was detected once. This sequence joins TRBV28 and TRBJ1-5, with unresolved D. V was cut by 4 bases and J by 4 bases, with 8 bases left in between. In germline, CDR1 is MDHEN, CDR2 SYDVKM. This CDR3 has 13 amino acids. Here the CDR3 reads CASSWQVNQPQHF. The CDR3, as DNA: TGTGCCAGCAGTTGGCAGGTAAATCAGCCCCAGCATTTT.

CDR3 in DNA: TGTGCCAGCAGTAGGGGACTTTCCTCTGGAAACACCATATATTTT. Translating gives CASSRGLSSGNTIYF. The V call is TRBV11-2, the J call TRBJ1-3, with D perhaps TRBD1 (5 bases). V lost 6 bases and J 0 bases, leaving 12 bases between the germline ends. The CDR3 sequence is 15 residues long. Germline CDR1 SGHAT, CDR2 FQNNGV.

V usage is TRBV29-1 and J usage is TRBJ2-7, with D maybe TRBD1 (6 bases). In germline, CDR1 is SQVTM, CDR2 ANQGSEA. The V end lost 7 bases, the J end lost 6 bases, and 25 bases lay between the germline ends. This CDR3 is built from 15 residues. The CDR3 DNA reads TGCAGCGCTCCTAACACCACCCAAAGGGGGATCGAGCAGTACTTC. Translated, it gives CSAPNTTQRGIEQYF.

The gene calls are TRBV18 and TRBJ2-3; perhaps TRBD2 as D (6 bases). The CDR3 is 15 residues long. In germline, CDR1 is KGHSH, CDR2 LQKENI. V lost 1 base and J lost 0, with 8 bases in between. The CDR3 sequence: CASSPRRESTDTQYF. The CDR3 DNA reads as TGTGCCAGCTCACCACGGCGGGAAAGCACAGATACGCAGTATTTT.

This clone showed up just once. V is TRBV7-9 and J is TRBJ1-4; D is ambiguous. Trimming removed 0 bases from V and 8 bases from J, with 7 bases in between. CDR1 and CDR2 (germline): SEHNR, FQNEAQ (reference sequence). This CDR3 has 13 amino acids. The CDR3 DNA follows: TGTGCCAGCAGCTTAGCAATGGGCGAAAAACTGTTTTTT. It codes for CASSLAMGEKLFF.

This clone occurred a few times. This chain connects TRBV20-1 to TRBJ1-2, with D possibly matching TRBD1 (5 bases). The germline V gene encodes CDR1 DFQATT and CDR2 SNEGSKA (reference sequence). V gave up 6 bases and J gave up 0 bases, with 5 bases separating them. This CDR3 has 11 residues. The CDR3 DNA reads as TGCAGTGCGACAGCTAACTATGGCTACACCTTC. This gives the protein CSATANYGYTF.

This clone was detected only once. The chain combines TRBV6-6 with TRBJ2-3, with D tentatively TRBD1 (6 bases). The germline V gene has CDR1 MNHNY and CDR2 SVGAGI (reference sequence). Trimming removed 2 bases at V and 6 bases at J, with 9 bases between. There are 13 residues in the CDR3. For the CDR3, the DNA is TGTGCCAGCAGTTACACAGGGAAGGATACGCAGTATTTT. It encodes CASSYTGKDTQYF.

V gene TRBV6-5 combines with J gene TRBJ2-3; D may be TRBD2 (5 bases). Germline V lookup: CDR1 MNHEY, CDR2 SVGAGI. The CDR3 has 15 residues. Between the trimmed V and J ends, which lost 1 base and 6 bases, there was a span of 14 bases. Written as DNA, the CDR3 is TGTGCCAGCAGTTACTTCGGGATAGCTTGGGATACGCAGTATTTT. Protein: CASSYFGIAWDTQYF.

J is TRBJ2-7 and V is TRBV5-1, with 9 positions matching TRBD1. The CDR3 loop spans 14 amino acids. Germline loops: CDR1 SGHRS, CDR2 YFSETQ. Trimming cost V 3 bases and J 2 bases; bases outside gene matches: 3. The CDR3 nucleotides are TGCGCCAGCAGCTCGGGACAGGGACCCTACGAGCAGTACTTC. Translating it yields CASSSGQGPYEQYF.

This chain joins TRBV29-1 and TRBJ2-7; TRBD1 might be the D (5 bases). V gave up 3 bases and J gave up 6 bases, with 12 bases separating them. Looked up from germline, CDR1 is SQVTM and CDR2 is ANQGSEA. This CDR3 contains 12 residues. CDR3 nucleotide sequence: TGCAGCGTTGACCCAGGGTCGGGCGAGCAGTACTTC. Amino acid sequence: CSVDPGSGEQYF.

This chain connects TRBV7-9 to TRBJ2-2; TRBD2 might be the D (6 bases). The CDR3 has 14 amino acids. Germline CDR1 and CDR2: SEHNR and FQNEAQ (reference sequence). The V gene lost 5 bases and the J gene lost 2 bases, with 9 bases spanning the gap. This CDR3 is CASSPGLNTGELFF. As DNA, the CDR3 is TGTGCCAGCAGCCCGGGACTCAACACCGGGGAGCTGTTTTTT.

J is TRBJ2-2 and V is TRBV5-1; a weak D match, TRBD2 (5 bases). Germline lookup yields CDR1 SGHRS and CDR2 YFSETQ. This CDR3 is built from 14 residues. V lost 10 bases and J 0 bases, leaving 13 bases between the germline ends. CDR3 residues: CAGRTDANTGELFF. The CDR3 DNA reads TGCGCCGGACGGACTGACGCGAACACCGGGGAGCTGTTTTTT.

The rearrangement uses TRBV28 and TRBJ1-4; TRBD1 is a possible D gene (6 bases). The CDR3 is 12 residues long. The germline gives CDR1 MDHEN, CDR2 SYDVKM. The V gene lost 6 bases and the J gene lost 8 bases, with 10 bases spanning the gap. The CDR3 region is CASSLDREKLFF. As DNA, the CDR3 is TGTGCCAGCAGCCTTGACAGGGAAAAACTGTTTTTT.

The V call is TRBV28, the J call TRBJ1-1, with 7 bases lining up with TRBD1. The V gene end was trimmed by 9 bases and the J gene end by 7 bases; junction bases not matched to a gene: 8. CDR1 is MDHEN, CDR2 SYDVKM, per germline. CDR3 length: 12 amino acids. The CDR3 sequence: CASHGQAYEAFF. The CDR3 bases are TGTGCCAGTCACGGACAGGCTTATGAAGCTTTCTTT. Full variable domain (missing parts from reference TRBV28 and TRBJ1-1): DVKVTQSSRYLVKRTGEKVFLECVQDMDHENMFWYRQDPGLGLRLIYFSYDVKMKEKGDIPEGYSVSREKKERFSLILESASTNQTSMYLCASHGQAYEAFFGQGTRLTVV.

V and J are TRBV19 and TRBJ1-2; 8 bases agree with TRBD1. The CDR3 has 12 amino acids. The germline gives CDR1 LNHDA, CDR2 SQIVND (reference sequence). V shed 10 bases, J shed 4 bases, and the junction held 5 bases outside the gene matches. This chain's CDR3 is CATKTGGYGYTF. The CDR3 region has the DNA TGTGCCACGAAAACAGGGGGCTATGGCTACACCTTC.

This sequence joins TRBV4-1 and TRBJ2-3; 10 nucleotides align to TRBD2. The CDR3 loop spans 16 amino acids. J gave up 3 bases and V 4 bases, and 7 bases lay outside the gene matches. Germline V CDR1 and CDR2: MGHRA, YSYEKL. The CDR3 bases are TGCGCCAGCAGCCCGCAGCTAGCGGGGGCTACAGATACGCAGTATTTT. Encoded protein: CASSPQLAGATDTQYF.

V gene TRBV7-7 combines with J gene TRBJ1-1; no clear D gene. CDR3 length: 13 residues. Looked up from germline, CDR1 is SSHAT and CDR2 is FNYEAQ (reference sequence). The ends were cut back, 6 bases at V and 0 bases at J, with 8 bases in the middle. Written as DNA, the CDR3 is TGTGCCAGCAGTACGGGGTTGAACACTGAAGCTTTCTTT. It specifies CASSTGLNTEAFF. The complete variable domain, with remaining parts taken from reference TRBV7-7 and TRBJ1-1, reads GAGVSQSPRYKVTKRGQDVTLRCDPISSHATLYWYQQALGQGPEFLTYFNYEAQPDKSGLPSDRFSAERPEGSISTLTIQRTEQRDSAMYRCASSTGLNTEAFFGQGTRLTVV.

The chain uses TRBV6-6 and TRBJ2-7; no clear D gene. Between the trimmed V and J ends, which lost 0 bases and 5 bases, there was a span of 5 bases. Germline values: CDR1 MNHNY, CDR2 SVGAGI (reference sequence). The CDR3 is 12 amino acids. This CDR3 reads CASSYSSDEQYF. CDR3 coding DNA: TGTGCCAGCAGTTACTCGTCAGACGAGCAGTACTTC.